This T cell receptor beta chain was identified in a study of blood T cell repertoires in COVID-19. Background on the study: From T cells, B-cell-depleted T cells, or PBMCs came the material, which was cDNA or gDNA.

Libraries were prepared by immunoSEQ multiplex PCR; TCRdb keeps only in-frame clonotypes and omits some of them. The sample yields roughly 42,000 clones, around 87% seen once. V lost 4 bases, J lost 8 bases, and 10 bases stayed unmatched. The germline CDR1 and CDR2 sequences are SNHLY and FYNNEI. CDR3 size: 14 residues. The clonotype was recovered from a man aged 50-60 years with active COVID-19. The sequencing input was peripheral blood. The chain couples TRBV2 to TRBJ1-2, with 7 bases identical to TRBD1. DNA of the CDR3: TGTGCCAGCAGTGGGGGAACAAGGGGGCCGGGCTACACCTTC. Encoded protein: CASSGGTRGPGYTF.